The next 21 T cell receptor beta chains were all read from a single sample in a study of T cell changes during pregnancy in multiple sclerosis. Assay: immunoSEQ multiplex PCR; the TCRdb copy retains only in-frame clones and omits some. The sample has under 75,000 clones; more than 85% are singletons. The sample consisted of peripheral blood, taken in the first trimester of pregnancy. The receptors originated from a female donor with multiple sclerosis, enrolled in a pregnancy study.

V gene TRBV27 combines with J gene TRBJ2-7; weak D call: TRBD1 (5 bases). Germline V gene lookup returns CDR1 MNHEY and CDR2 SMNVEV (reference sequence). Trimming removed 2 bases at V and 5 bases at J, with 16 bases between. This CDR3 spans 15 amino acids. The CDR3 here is CASSLRSDRFNEQYF. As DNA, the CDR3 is TGTGCCAGCAGTTTAAGGTCCGACAGATTCAACGAGCAGTACTTC.

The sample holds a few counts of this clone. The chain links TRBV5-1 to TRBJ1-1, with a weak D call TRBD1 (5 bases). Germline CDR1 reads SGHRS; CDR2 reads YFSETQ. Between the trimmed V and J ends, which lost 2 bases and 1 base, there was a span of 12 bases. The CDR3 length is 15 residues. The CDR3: CASSLWGEGNTEAFF. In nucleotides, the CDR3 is TGCGCCAGCAGCTTATGGGGGGAGGGGAACACTGAAGCTTTCTTT.

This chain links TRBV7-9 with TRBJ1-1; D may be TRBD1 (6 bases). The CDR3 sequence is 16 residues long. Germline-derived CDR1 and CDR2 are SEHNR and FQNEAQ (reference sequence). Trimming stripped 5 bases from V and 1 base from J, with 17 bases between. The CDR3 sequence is CASSPAGGPGNTEAFF. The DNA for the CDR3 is TGTGCCAGCAGCCCAGCCGGGGGGCCAGGGAACACTGAAGCTTTCTTT.

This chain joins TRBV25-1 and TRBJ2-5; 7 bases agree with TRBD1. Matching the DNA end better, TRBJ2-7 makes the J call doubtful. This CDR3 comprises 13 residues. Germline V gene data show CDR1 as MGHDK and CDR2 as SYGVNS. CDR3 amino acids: CASRRGGTYEQYF. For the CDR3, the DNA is TGTGCCAGCAGGAGAGGGGGCACCTACGAGCAGTACTTC.

As DNA, the CDR3 is TGTGCCAGCAGTTCCCAGCTAGCGGGACCCGGGGAGCTGTTTTTT. Translating gives CASSSQLAGPGELFF. V is TRBV27 and J is TRBJ2-2; 9 bases agree with TRBD2. Trimming took 4 bases from V and 6 from J; bases not matched to a gene: 6. The CDR3 length is 15 residues. Germline CDR1 MNHEY, CDR2 SMNVEV (reference sequence).

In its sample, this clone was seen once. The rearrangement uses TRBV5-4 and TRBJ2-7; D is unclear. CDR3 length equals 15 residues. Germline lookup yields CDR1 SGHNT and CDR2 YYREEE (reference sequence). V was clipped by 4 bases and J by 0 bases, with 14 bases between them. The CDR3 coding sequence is TGTGCCAGCAGCCAAGGCTACAGTAGCTCCTACGAGCAGTACTTC. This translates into CASSQGYSSSYEQYF.

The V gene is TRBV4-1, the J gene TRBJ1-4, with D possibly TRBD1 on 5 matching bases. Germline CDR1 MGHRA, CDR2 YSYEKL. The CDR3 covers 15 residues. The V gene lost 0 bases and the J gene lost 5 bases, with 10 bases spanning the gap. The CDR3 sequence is CASSQDGGGNEKLFF. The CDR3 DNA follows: TGCGCCAGCAGCCAAGATGGCGGGGGGAATGAAAAACTGTTTTTT.

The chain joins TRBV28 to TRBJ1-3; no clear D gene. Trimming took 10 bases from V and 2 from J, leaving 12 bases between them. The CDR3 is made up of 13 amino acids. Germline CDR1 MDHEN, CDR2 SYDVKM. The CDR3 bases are TGTGCCACCCGTTGGCGGGCTGGAAACACCATATATTTT. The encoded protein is CATRWRAGNTIYF.

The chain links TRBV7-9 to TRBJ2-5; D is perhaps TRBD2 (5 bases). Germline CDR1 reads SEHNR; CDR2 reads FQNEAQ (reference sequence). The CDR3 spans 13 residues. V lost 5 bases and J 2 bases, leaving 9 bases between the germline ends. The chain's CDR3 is CASSLPGQETQYF. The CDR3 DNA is TGTGCCAGCAGCCTCCCGGGGCAAGAGACCCAGTACTTC. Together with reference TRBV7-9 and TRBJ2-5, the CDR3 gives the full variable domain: DTGVSQNPRHKITKRGQNVTFRCDPISEHNRLYWYRQTLGQGPEFLTYFQNEAQLEKSRLLSDRFSAERPKGSFSTLEIQRTEQGDSAMYLCASSLPGQETQYFGPGTRLLVL.

The CDR3 nucleotides are TGCGCCAGCAGCTTGCCCAGGGGTAGTAGTGAGCAGTTCTTC. It encodes CASSLPRGSSEQFF. V is TRBV5-1 and J is TRBJ2-1; TRBD1 might be the D (6 bases). Germline values: CDR1 SGHRS, CDR2 YFSETQ. CDR3 length equals 14 residues. Trimming removed 1 base at V and 9 bases at J, with 14 bases between.

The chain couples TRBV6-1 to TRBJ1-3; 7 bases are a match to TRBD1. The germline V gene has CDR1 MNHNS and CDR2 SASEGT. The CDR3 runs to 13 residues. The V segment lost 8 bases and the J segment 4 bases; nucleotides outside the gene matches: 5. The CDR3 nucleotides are TGTGCCAGCTTACAGGGGCTGGGAAACACCATATATTTT. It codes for CASLQGLGNTIYF.

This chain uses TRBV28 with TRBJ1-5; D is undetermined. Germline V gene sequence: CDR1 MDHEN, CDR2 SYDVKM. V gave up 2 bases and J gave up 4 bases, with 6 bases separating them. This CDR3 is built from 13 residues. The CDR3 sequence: CASSLAGNQPQHF. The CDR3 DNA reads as TGTGCCAGCAGTTTAGCCGGTAATCAGCCCCAGCATTTT.

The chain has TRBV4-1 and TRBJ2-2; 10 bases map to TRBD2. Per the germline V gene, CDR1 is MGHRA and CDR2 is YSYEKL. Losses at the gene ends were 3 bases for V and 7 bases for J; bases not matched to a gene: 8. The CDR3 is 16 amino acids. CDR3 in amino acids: CASSQSLAGEFGELFF. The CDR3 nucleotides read TGCGCCAGCAGCCAGAGCCTAGCGGGAGAATTCGGGGAGCTGTTTTTT.

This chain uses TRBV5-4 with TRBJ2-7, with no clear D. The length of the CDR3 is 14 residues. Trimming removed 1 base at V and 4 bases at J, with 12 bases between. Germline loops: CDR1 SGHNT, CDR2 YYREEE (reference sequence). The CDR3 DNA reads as TGTGCCAGCAGCTTGAGTTACAGTCAATACGAGCAGTACTTC. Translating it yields CASSLSYSQYEQYF.

The CDR3 sequence: CASSDPSRAGGTEAFF. The DNA of the CDR3 is TGTGCCAGCAGTGATCCCTCGAGGGCAGGGGGCACTGAAGCTTTCTTT. V and J are TRBV6-1 and TRBJ1-1; 7 bases match TRBD1. The CDR3 runs 16 residues. V lost 3 bases and J lost 4; bases outside the gene matches: 11. Germline lookup yields CDR1 MNHNS and CDR2 SASEGT.

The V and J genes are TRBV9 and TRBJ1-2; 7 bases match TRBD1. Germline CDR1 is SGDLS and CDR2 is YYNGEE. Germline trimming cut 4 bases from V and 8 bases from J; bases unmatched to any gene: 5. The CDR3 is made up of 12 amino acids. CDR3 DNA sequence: TGTGCCAGCAGCCCCACAGGGGTGGGCTACACCTTC. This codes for CASSPTGVGYTF.

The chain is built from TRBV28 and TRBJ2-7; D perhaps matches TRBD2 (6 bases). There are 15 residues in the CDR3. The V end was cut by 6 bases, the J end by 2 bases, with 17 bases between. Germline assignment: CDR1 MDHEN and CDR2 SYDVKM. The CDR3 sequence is CASSPIGRTTYEQYF. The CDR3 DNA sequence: TGTGCCAGCAGCCCCATTGGACGGACTACCTACGAGCAGTACTTC.

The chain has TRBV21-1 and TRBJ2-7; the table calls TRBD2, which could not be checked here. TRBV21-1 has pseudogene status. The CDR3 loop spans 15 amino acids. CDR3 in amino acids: CASSSAGLGGYGQYF. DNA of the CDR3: TGTGCCAGCAGTTCAGCCGGACTAGGTGGGTATGGGCAGTACTTC.

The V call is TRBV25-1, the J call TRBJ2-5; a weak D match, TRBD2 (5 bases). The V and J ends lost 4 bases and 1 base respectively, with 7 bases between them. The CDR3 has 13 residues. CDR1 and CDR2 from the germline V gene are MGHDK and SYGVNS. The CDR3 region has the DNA TGTGCCAGCAGTGCGGACTCCCAAGAGACCCAGTACTTC. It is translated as CASSADSQETQYF.

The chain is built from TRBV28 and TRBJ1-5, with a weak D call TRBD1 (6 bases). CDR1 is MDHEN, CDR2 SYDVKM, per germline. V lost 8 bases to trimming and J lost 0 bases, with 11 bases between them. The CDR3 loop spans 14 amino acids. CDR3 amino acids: CASQGQNSNQPQHF. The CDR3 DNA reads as TGTGCCAGCCAGGGGCAGAATAGCAATCAGCCCCAGCATTTT.

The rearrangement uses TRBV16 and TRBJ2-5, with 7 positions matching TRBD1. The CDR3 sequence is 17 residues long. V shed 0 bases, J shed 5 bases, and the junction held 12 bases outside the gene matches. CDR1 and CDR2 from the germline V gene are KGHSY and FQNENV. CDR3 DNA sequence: TGTGCCAGCAGCCAATCGAAGGGTGCAGGGGGTGGGGAGACCCAGTACTTC. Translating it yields CASSQSKGAGGGETQYF.